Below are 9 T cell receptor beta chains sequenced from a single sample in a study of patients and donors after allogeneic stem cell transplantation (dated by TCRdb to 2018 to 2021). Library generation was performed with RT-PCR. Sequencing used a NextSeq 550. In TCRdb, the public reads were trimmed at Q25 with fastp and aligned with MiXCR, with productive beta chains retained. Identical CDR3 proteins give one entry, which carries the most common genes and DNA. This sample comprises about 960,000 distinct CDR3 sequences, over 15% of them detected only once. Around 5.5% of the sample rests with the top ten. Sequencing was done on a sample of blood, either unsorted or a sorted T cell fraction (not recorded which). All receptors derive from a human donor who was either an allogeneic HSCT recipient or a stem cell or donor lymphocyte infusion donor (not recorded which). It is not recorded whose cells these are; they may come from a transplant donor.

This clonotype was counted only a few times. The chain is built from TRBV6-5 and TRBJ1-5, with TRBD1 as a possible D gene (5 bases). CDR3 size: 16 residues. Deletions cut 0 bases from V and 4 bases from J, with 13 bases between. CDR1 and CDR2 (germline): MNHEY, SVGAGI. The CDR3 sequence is CASSYSRQGGNQPQHF. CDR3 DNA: TGTGCCAGCAGTTACTCGAGGCAGGGCGGAAATCAGCCCCAGCATTTT.

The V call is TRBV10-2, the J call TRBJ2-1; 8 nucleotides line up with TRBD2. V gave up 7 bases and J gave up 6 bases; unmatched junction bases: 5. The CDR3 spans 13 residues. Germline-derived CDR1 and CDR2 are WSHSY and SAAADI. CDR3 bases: TGCGCCAGCACCGGACTAGCTCGCAATGAGCAGTTCTTC. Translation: CASTGLARNEQFF.

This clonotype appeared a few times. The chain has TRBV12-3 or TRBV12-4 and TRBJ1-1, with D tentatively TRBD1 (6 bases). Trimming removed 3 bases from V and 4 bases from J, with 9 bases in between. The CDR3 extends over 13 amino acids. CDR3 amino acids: CASSLGGLTEAFF. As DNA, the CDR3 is TGTGCCAGCAGTTTGGGGGGGCTCACTGAAGCTTTCTTT.

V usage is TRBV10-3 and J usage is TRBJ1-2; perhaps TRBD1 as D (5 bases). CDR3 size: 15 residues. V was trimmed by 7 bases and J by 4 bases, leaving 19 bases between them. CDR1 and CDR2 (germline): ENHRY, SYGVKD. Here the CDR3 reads CAITPSGRGGYGYTF. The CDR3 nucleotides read TGTGCCATCACCCCATCGGGGAGGGGTGGCTATGGCTACACCTTC.

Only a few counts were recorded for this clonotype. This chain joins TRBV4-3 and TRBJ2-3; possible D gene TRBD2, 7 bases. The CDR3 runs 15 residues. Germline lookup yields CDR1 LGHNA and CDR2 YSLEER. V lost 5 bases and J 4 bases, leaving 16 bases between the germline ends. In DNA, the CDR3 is TGCGCCAGCAGCGGGGGGGCCGTTCGAGCAGATACGCAGTATTTT. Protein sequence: CASSGGAVRADTQYF.

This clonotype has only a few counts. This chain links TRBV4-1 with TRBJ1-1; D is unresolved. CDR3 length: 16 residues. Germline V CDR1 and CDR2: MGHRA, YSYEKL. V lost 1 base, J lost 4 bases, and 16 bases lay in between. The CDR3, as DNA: TGCGCCAGCAGCCAAGTGACCGAAGTTAGGAGCACTGAAGCTTTCTTT. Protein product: CASSQVTEVRSTEAFF.

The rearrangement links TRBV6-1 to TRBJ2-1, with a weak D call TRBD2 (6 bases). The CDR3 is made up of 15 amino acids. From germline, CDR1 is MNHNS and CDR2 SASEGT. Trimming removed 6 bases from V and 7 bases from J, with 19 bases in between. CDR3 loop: CASSRGAGGGNEQFF. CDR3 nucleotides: TGTGCCAGCAGCCGCGGGGCGGGTGGAGGTAATGAGCAGTTCTTC.

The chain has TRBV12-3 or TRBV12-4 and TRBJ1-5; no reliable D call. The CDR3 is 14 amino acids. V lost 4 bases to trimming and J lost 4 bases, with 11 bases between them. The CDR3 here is CASSSGPQNQPQHF. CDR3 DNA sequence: TGTGCCAGCAGTTCCGGGCCGCAAAATCAGCCCCAGCATTTT.

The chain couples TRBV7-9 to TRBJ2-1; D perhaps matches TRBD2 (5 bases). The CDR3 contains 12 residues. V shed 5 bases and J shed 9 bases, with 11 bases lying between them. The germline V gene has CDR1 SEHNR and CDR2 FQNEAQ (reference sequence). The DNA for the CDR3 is TGTGCCAGCAGCGAGGGCTGGGGTGAGCAGTTCTTC. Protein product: CASSEGWGEQFF.